The clone carrying this T cell receptor beta chain occurred many times. Its antigen is currently unknown. The data originate from a study of T cell repertoires in cytomegalovirus infection. This CDR3 is 15 amino acids long. V dropped 5 bases and J dropped 5 bases, with 18 bases sitting between them. TCRdb analysed the reads with MiXCR anew, one entry per CDR3 protein. Among about 200,000 distinct CDR3 sequences listed, 8% to 10% were seen once. General study findings and limits: Summed public TCR beta family frequency identified CMV carriers bearing the relevant HLA.

The TCR originated in a human donor in good health (CMV status not recorded). Some clones in this sample may be carry-over from other donors' samples. The rearrangement joins TRBV12-3 or TRBV12-4 to TRBJ1-2; D unclear. Specimen: PBMCs. The CDR3, as DNA: TGTGCCAGCAGTCCACGCCCCGGACTCAGTTATGGCTACACCTTC. The encoded protein is CASSPRPGLSYGYTF.